The TCR beta chain described here comes from a study of cytomegalovirus exposure and HLA in healthy donors listed by TCRdb under 2017. About the investigation overall: An earlier analysis of roughly 610 of the donors reported 276 Gb of sequence data and 117 million unique TCR beta sequences obtained from approximately 180 million T cells. An early release covering about 600 HLA-typed donors comprised about 310 gigabases of sequencing data and some 79 million unique TCR sequences. Of the approximately 370 genotyped donors, approximately 81% were placed in the genetic ancestry cluster associated with self-reported Caucasian donors. The study aimed to test whether signatures of past pathogen exposure could be identified by cataloging public T cell receptors. The study profiled the T cell repertoires of 500 to 800 subjects by immunosequencing and related them to cytomegalovirus serostatus. Along with the approximately 670-subject first cohort, a separate validation cohort of some 130 different subjects was used. To predict cytomegalovirus infection status, the study combined high-throughput TCR immunosequencing, statistical association of individual TCRs with disease status, and machine learning. To study patterns of TCR occurrence, a later analysis re-analyzed previously published TCR beta repertoires from more than 550 donors and added high-resolution HLA genotyping. The later analysis used no new phenotypic data to find candidate immune exposures, relying instead on TCR beta sequences and their occurrence across donors. An earlier analysis of approximately 640 of the donors applied high-throughput TCR beta sequencing to assess whether each TCR beta V gene segment acted as functional or pseudogenic. Donor age, sex, ethnicity and CMV serostatus were collected together with the repertoire data. A later genetic analysis used genome-wide SNP genotypes for about 65% of the roughly 700 donors, treating that subset as a discovery cohort. Every discovery cohort repertoire had been produced on one sequencing platform. HLA typing included class I and class II loci at four-digit resolution. Typing coverage differed by locus: A, B, C, DRB1 and DQB1 were typed in roughly 629-630 donors, DQA1 in approximately 520, DPA1 in around 580, and DPB1 in approximately 450. A handful of DR-DQ haplotypes were handled as single units for association and clustering because linkage in the cohort was strong. Among around 400 genotyped donors of the cohort, an average of approximately 240,000 unique TCR beta nucleotide sequences were sequenced per donor, around 20% of them non-productive. The study at large found these results: In the study, around 160 TCR beta chains were listed as associated with cytomegalovirus. A further reported finding was that TCR beta sequences accurately predicted the HLA-A and HLA-B alleles for most subjects in the first cohort. Most TCR sequences were seen in very few donors, while some public TCRs were found in many individuals. In a later genetic analysis, fewer N-insertions in productive TCRs were reported among donors in an Asian-associated ancestry cluster than the 666-donor mean. Strong co-occurrence of HLA alleles, especially DR and DQ, made assigning TCR associations to individual alleles difficult. In a later analysis, TCR association rates were found to vary across HLA loci, with the most associated TCRs seen for DRB1 alleles and the fewest for HLA-C alleles. The 87-base-pair reads could not distinguish some IMGT-functional V segments, including TRBV6-2 and TRBV6-3, so those segments were excluded. The classifier was reported to diagnose cytomegalovirus status with high specificity and sensitivity in both the original and validation cohorts. At a false discovery rate of 0.05, a later analysis linked around 15,000 TCR beta sequences to specific HLA alleles. An earlier analysis of around 600 of the donors showed that most TCR beta V segments appeared in productive rearrangements either about 87% or about 30% of the time, which broadly matched IMGT annotations. In a later analysis, HLA-associated TCR beta chains were found to be more clonally expanded and to have lower generation probabilities than equally common non-associated chains. According to a later analysis, parvovirus B19, influenza, CMV and Epstein-Barr virus appeared linked to several top co-occurrence clusters. Sequencing depth was assumed to be roughly uniform across donors in the presence/absence analyses, though that assumption may not hold. In vitro tests confirmed that a few of the cytomegalovirus-associated TCR beta chains recognize cytomegalovirus antigens. Because counts were too low, seventeen rarely observed V segments, including chromosome 9 orphons, were left out of the earlier analysis of over 550 of the donors. The cohort was sequenced for TCR beta chains only, and without alpha or paired-chain data the features that could be detected were limited. V-gene and J-gene trimming of TCR beta chains was associated with a missense DCLRE1C variant in a later genetic analysis, and the association was replicated in an independent cohort. The sequencing pipeline was judged likely to have produced a cluster of highly shared sequence variants as a technical artifact. According to the authors, the approach could potentially be generalized to other disease states and immunological phenotypes. For the cohort, immune exposure information was limited to CMV serostatus. Correlated functional status among segregating V segments might reflect linkage disequilibrium, but an unknown experimental factor could not be ruled out. A later analysis found that most CMV-associated TCR beta chains appeared HLA-restricted, with HLA associations seemingly driven largely by CMV exposure. Because some donors lacked HLA typing at each locus, the association tests relied only on the typed subset.

In total, roughly 710 healthy bone marrow donors made up the cohort. At the time of sampling, all cohort members were nominally healthy, though unrecorded immune exposures were likely present. The donor was CMV seronegative and belonged to the group of 352 seronegative cohort members. Each donor provided a peripheral blood sample, and peripheral blood mononuclear cells were used for TCR beta sequencing. Genomic DNA extraction from the blood cell samples was performed with the Qiagen DNeasy Blood Extraction Kit. Library construction relied on the immunoSEQ multiplex PCR assay. For the multiplex PCR, a mixture combining 60 forward primers for TCR Vbeta segments and 13 reverse primers for TCR Jbeta segments was used. The CDR3 region of rearranged TCR beta genes was amplified from genomic DNA by a multiplex PCR assay. The Illumina HiSeq System was used to sequence the amplified TCR beta libraries as 87-base-pair reads. The published analysis was carried out like this. A later analysis counted about 80 million unique TCR beta chains across the 550 to 800 repertoires, and roughly 10 million of these chains were shared by at least two donors. To remove PCR and sequencing errors, raw reads were error-corrected and collapsed into unique sequences using a nearest-neighbor algorithm that merged closely related sequences. Alignment of CDR3 sequences to IMGT reference sequences was used to assign V, D and J gene segments. For a sequence to be retained, a match of at least six nucleotides was required to both a V gene segment and a J gene segment. Rearrangements were classified as productive when the CDR3 lacked stop codons and remained in frame with V and J, and all other rearrangements were classified as non-productive. CDR3 was defined according to IMGT convention as the region running from the second conserved V-encoded cysteine to the conserved J-encoded phenylalanine. The earlier analysis of about 590 of the donors excluded sequences that lacked an unambiguous match to a single V gene segment. In an earlier analysis of several hundred of the donors, V segments were called functional above 56.7% productive rearrangements and were called segregating when the between-donor standard deviation exceeded 5%. To diagnose cytomegalovirus status from the catalog of TCR beta chain sequences, a statistical classification framework was built. In a later analysis, TCR nucleotide sequences were compared against IMGT/GENE-DB human TR gene sequences so that V and J genes could be assigned. Using the TCRdist pipeline, a later analysis assigned CDR3 sequences along with most-parsimonious VDJ recombination scenarios. In a later analysis, every TCR beta chain was defined by the combination of its CDR3 amino acid sequence and its V-gene family, and reads without a unique V-gene family were dropped. A later analysis removed 550 to 700 highly shared, low-generation-probability nucleotide sequences to deal with suspected cross-contamination and a sequencing artifact. For each public chain, a later analysis derived a clonal expansion index from normalized ranks of inferred template counts within each repertoire. Generation probabilities in a later analysis came from a VDJ recombination model fitted to out-of-frame rearrangements, and those results were checked against IGoR. Hypergeometric tests were used in a later analysis to score TCR-TCR, TCR-HLA and TCR-CMV co-occurrence, with a repertoire-size bias correction applied to the TCR pairs. False discovery rates were estimated in a later analysis by permuting HLA or CMV assignments 20 times. A later analysis grouped co-occurring TCRs with DBSCAN, adding TCRdist sequence similarity when clustering within HLA-allele-positive subsets. For co-occurrence clustering, repertoires with fewer than 30,000 or more than 120,000 public chains were excluded, along with roughly 5 repertoires with anomalous nucleotide sharing. TCRdb carries this immuneACCESS record with in-frame sequences only. Its versions omit some clonotypes, under half of them owing to an unresolved V gene in the studies checked, with the rest unexplained. Clone size and V and J calls were adopted from that table, with D and trimming inferred from the DNA. The sample data list a few hundred thousand clones, and 75% to 85% of these were observed just once. The top ten hold around 1.4% of the sample.

The V and J ends are trimmed by 0 bases and 1 base, leaving 14 bases between them. CDR1 and CDR2 were assigned from the germline V gene as SGHRS and YFSETQ. The CDR3 numbers 16 residues from cysteine through phenylalanine. The read is trimmed to its CDR3 DNA, 48 bases read in frame from base 1. To note about this clone: Its target antigen remains unknown. Per-base quality was not reported, and no clone a single base away is much larger than it.

The sequencing input was PBMCs. The chain uses TRBV5-1 and TRBJ2-7, and the D gene may be TRBD1, 6 bases matching. The origin of this receptor is a girl aged 10-17 years in good health and CMV-seronegative. At the DNA level, the sequence is TGCGCCAGCAGCTTGGGTACAGGGAAACGATCCTACGAGCAGTACTTC. It translates as CASSLGTGKRSYEQYF.